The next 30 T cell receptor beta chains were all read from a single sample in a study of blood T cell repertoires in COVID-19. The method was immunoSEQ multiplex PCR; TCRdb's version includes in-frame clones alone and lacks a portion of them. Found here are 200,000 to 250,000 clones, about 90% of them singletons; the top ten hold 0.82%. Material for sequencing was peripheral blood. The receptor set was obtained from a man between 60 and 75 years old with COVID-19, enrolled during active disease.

The CDR3 bases are TGTGCCAGCAGCCAAACCGGGACTCCCTTTAGGGCCCAGTACTTC. It is translated as CASSQTGTPFRAQYF. The chain links TRBV6-2 or TRBV6-3 to TRBJ2-5, with TRBD2 as a possible D gene (6 bases). CDR3 length equals 15 residues. Germline V gene lookup returns CDR1 MNHEY and CDR2 SVGEGT. Trimming removed 6 bases at V and 9 bases at J, with 23 bases between.

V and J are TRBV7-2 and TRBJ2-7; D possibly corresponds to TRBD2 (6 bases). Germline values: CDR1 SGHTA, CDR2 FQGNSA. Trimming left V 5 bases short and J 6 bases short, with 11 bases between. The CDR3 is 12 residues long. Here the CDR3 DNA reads TGTGCCAGCAGCCCCGGGACTTTCGAGCAGTACTTC. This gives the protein CASSPGTFEQYF.

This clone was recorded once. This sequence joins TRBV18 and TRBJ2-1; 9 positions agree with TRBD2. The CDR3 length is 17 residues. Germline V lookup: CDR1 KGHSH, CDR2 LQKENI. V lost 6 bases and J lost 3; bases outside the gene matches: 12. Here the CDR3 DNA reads TGTGCCAGCTCCCGCGGGGGGGGACTCAACCGCTACAATGAGCAGTTCTTC. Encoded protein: CASSRGGGLNRYNEQFF.

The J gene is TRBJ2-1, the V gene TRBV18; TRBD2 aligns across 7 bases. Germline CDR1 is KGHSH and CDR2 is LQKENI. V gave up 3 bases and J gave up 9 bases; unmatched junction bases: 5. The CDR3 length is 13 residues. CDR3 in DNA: TGTGCCAGCTCACCCCCGGGGGGTCCTGAGCAGTTCTTC. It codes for CASSPPGGPEQFF.

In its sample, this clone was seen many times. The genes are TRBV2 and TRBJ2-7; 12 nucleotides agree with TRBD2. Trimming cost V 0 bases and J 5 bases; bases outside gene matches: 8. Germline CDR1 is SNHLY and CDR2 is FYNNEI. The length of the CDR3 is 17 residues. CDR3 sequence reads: CASSEARLAGVRDEQYF. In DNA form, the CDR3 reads TGTGCCAGCAGTGAAGCCCGACTAGCGGGAGTAAGAGACGAGCAGTACTTC.

This CDR3 is CAWAGTNSNQPQHF. CDR3 coding DNA: TGTGCCTGGGCCGGGACAAATAGCAATCAGCCCCAGCATTTT. The chain has TRBV30 and TRBJ1-5; possibly TRBD1 for D (6 bases). Trimming took off 5 bases at V and 0 bases at J, with 11 bases between the two ends. This CDR3 is built from 14 residues. Germline assignment: CDR1 GTSNPN and CDR2 SVGIG (reference sequence).

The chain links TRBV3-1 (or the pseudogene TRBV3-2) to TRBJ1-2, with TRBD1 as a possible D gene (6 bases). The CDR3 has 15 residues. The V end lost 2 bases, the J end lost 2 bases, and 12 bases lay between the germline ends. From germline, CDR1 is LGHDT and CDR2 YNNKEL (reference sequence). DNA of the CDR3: TGTGCCAGCAGCCAAACAGGGCGGTCCAACTATGGCTACACCTTC. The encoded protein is CASSQTGRSNYGYTF.

The CDR3 protein is CASSLGGVFGNEQFF. The CDR3 coding sequence is TGTGCCAGCAGCTTAGGCGGGGTATTTGGAAATGAGCAGTTCTTC. The chain recombines TRBV7-8 with TRBJ2-1; a possible D gene is TRBD2 (6 bases). The CDR3 has 15 amino acids. Germline V gene lookup returns CDR1 SGHVS and CDR2 FQNEAQ. Trimming removed 1 base from V and 7 bases from J, with 14 bases in between.

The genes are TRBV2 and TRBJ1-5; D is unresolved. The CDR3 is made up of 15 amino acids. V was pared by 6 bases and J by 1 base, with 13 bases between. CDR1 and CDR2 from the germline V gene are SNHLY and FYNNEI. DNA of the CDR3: TGTGCCAGCAGATTTGGTACGGGAAGCAATCAGCCCCAGCATTTT. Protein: CASRFGTGSNQPQHF.

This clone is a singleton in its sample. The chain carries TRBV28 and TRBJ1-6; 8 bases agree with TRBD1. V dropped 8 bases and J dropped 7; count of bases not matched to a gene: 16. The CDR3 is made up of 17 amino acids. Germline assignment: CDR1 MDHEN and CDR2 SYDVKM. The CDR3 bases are TGTGCCAGCGCGGGCAGGGGGCGTATGCGTGCGAATTCACCCCTCCACTTT. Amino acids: CASAGRGRMRANSPLHF.

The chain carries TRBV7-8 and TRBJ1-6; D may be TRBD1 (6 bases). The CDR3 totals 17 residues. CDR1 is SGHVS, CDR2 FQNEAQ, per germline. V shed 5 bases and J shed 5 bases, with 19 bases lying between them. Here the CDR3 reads CASSLEGGASHNSPLHF. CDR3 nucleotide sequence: TGTGCCAGCAGCCTTGAGGGGGGGGCATCGCATAATTCACCCCTCCACTTT.

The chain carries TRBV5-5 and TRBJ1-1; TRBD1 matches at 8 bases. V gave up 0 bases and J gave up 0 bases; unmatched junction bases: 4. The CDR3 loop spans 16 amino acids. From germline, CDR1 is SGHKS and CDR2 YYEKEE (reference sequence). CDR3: CASSLGTGRLNTEAFF. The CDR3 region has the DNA TGTGCCAGCAGCTTGGGGACAGGGAGGCTGAACACTGAAGCTTTCTTT.

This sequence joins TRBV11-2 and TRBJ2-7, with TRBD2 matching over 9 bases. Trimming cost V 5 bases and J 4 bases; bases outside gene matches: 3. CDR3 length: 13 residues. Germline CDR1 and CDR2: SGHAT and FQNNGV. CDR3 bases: TGTGCCAGCAGCGTGGGACTAGCATACGAGCAGTACTTC. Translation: CASSVGLAYEQYF.

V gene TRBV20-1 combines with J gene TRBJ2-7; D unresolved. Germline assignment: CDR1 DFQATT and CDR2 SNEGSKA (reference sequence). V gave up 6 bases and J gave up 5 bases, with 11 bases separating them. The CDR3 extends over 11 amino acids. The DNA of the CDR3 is TGCAGTGCGTTCGACTTGGACGAGCAGTACTTC. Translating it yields CSAFDLDEQYF.

CDR3 nucleotides: TGTGCCAGCAGCCCCATCCCCAGACAGGGGGCCTTTTCAGAGACCCAGTACTTC. Translated, it gives CASSPIPRQGAFSETQYF. This sequence joins TRBV6-2 or TRBV6-3 and TRBJ2-5, with 10 bases aligning to TRBD1. The CDR3 consists of 18 residues. Germline CDR1 is MNHEY and CDR2 is SVGEGT. The ends lost 6 bases at V and 4 bases at J; junction bases unmatched: 17.

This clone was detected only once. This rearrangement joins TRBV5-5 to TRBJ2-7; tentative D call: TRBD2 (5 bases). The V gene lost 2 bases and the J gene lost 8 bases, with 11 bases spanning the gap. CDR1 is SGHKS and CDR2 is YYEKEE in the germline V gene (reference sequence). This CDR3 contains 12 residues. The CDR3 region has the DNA TGTGCCAGCAGCTTAAGCAGCGGTAAGCAGTACTTC. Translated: CASSLSSGKQYF. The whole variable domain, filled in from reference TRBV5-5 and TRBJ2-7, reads DAGVTQSPTHLIKTRGQQVTLRCSPISGHKSVSWYQQVLGQGPQFIFQYYEKEERGRGNFPDRFSARQFPNYSSELNVNALLLGDSALYLCASSLSSGKQYFGPGTRLTVT.

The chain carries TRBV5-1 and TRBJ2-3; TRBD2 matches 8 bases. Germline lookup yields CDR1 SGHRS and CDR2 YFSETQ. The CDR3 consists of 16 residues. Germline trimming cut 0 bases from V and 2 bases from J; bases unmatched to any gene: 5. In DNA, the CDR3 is TGCGCCAGCAGCTTGGTGTTAGCGGGGTTCACAGATACGCAGTATTTT. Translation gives CASSLVLAGFTDTQYF.

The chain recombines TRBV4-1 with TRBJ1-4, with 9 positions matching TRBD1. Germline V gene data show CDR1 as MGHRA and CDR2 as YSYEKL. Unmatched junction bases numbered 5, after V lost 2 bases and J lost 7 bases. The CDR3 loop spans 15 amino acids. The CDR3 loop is CASSQTGTGSEKLFF. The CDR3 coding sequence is TGCGCCAGCAGCCAAACCGGGACAGGGTCTGAAAAACTGTTTTTT.

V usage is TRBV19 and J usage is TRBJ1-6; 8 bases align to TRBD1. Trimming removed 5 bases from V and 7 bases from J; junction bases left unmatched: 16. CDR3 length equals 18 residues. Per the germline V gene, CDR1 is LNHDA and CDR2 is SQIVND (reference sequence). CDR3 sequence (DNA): TGTGCCAGTAGTCCTTCCTTGGGGGCCGACAGGGGAAATTCACCCCTCCACTTT. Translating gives CASSPSLGADRGNSPLHF.

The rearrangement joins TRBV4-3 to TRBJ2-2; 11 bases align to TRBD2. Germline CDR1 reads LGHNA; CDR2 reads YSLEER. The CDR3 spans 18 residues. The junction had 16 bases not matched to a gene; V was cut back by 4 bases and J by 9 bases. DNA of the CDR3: TGCGCCAGCAGCCGACAGATCCTTCTAGCGGGAGGTTCCCGGGAGCTGTTTTTT. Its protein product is CASSRQILLAGGSRELFF.

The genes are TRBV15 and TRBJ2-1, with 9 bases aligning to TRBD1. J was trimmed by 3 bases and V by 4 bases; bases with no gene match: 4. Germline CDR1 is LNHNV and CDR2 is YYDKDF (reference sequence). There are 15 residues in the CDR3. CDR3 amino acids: CATSTDRGSYNEQFF. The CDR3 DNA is TGTGCCACCAGCACCGACAGGGGGAGCTACAATGAGCAGTTCTTC.

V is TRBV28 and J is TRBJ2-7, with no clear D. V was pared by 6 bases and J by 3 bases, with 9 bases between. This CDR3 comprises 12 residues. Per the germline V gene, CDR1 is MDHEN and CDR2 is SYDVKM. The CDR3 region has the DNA TGTGCCAGCAGCCCTAACGGCTACGAGCAGTACTTC. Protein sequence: CASSPNGYEQYF.

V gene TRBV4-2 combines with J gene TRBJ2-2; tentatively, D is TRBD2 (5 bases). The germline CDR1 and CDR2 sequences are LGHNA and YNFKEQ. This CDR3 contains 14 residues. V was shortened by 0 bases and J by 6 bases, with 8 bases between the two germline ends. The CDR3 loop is CASSQEGSAGELFF. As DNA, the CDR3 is TGTGCCAGCAGCCAAGAAGGTAGCGCCGGGGAGCTGTTTTTT.

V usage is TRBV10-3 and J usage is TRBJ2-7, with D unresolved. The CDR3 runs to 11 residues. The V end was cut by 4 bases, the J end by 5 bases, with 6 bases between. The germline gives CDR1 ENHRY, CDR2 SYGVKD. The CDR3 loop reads CAISASDEQYF. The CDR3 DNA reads TGTGCCATCAGTGCGAGCGACGAGCAGTACTTC.

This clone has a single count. The CDR3 loop is CASSVVGLAGGPSVKETQYF. CDR3 DNA sequence: TGTGCCAGCAGTGTAGTTGGGCTAGCGGGAGGGCCCTCGGTGAAGGAGACCCAGTACTTC. The chain carries TRBV6-1 and TRBJ2-5, with TRBD2 matching 12 bases. Germline V gene sequence: CDR1 MNHNS, CDR2 SASEGT. CDR3 length: 20 residues. V was pared by 4 bases and J by 5 bases, with 20 bases of the junction left unmatched.

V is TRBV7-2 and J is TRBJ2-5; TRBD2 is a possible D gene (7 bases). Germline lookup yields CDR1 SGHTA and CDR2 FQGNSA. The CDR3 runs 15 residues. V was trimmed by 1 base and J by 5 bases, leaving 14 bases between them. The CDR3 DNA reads TGTGCCAGCAGCTTAGTGCGGGGGCTGGTGGAGACCCAGTACTTC. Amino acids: CASSLVRGLVETQYF.

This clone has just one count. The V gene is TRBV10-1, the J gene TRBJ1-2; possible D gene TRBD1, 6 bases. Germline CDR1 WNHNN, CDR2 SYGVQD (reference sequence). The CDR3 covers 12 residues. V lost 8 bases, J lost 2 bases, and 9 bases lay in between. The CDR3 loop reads CASQQGNYGYTF. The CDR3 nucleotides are TGCGCCAGCCAACAGGGAAACTATGGCTACACCTTC.

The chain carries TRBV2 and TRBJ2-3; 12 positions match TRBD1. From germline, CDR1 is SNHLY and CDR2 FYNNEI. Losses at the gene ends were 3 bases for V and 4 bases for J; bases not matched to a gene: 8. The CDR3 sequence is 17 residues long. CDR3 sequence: CASSDSGTGGEADTQYF. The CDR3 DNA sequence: TGTGCCAGCAGTGATTCCGGGACAGGGGGCGAGGCAGATACGCAGTATTTT.

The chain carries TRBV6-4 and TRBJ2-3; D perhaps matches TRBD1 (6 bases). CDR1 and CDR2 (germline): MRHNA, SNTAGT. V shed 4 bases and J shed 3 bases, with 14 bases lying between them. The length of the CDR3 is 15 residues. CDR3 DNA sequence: TGTGCCAGCAGTGTAGGGCAGGGGAGAACAGATACGCAGTATTTT. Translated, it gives CASSVGQGRTDTQYF.

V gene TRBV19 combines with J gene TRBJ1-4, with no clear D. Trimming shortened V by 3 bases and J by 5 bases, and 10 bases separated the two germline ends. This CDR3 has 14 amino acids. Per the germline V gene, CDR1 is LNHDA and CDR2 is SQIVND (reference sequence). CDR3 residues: CASSISRGNEKLFF. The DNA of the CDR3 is TGTGCCAGTAGTATCAGCCGCGGCAATGAAAAACTGTTTTTT.